This is a list of T cell receptor beta chains from one sample in a study of blood T cell repertoires in COVID-19. TCRdb keeps only in-frame clones here, not all; method: immunoSEQ multiplex PCR. Seen here are about 100,000 clones, roughly 92% observed once, and the top ten hold more than 1.5%. Material: peripheral blood. The source of these receptors is a woman between 50 and 59 years old with COVID-19, enrolled during active disease. The CDR3 runs from the conserved cysteine through the conserved F or W. A D gene is named only where the DNA matches it firmly. Not every row has a clone size; where given, it reads once, few, many or a size class.

V	size	J	D	CDR3	DNA
TRBV11-3	.	TRBJ2-3	.	CAIDQGTSTDTQYF	TGTGCCATCGATCAGGGAACTAGCACAGATACGCAGTATTTT
TRBV19	.	TRBJ2-7	TRBD1	CASKRQGSDYEQYF	TGTGCCAGTAAGAGACAGGGGTCCGACTACGAGCAGTACTTC
TRBV6-5	.	TRBJ1-1	TRBD1	CASSYFPGQGTTEAFF	TGTGCCAGCAGTTACTTTCCCGGACAGGGGACCACTGAAGCTTTCTTT
TRBV19	once	TRBJ1-5	.	CASSSSPGLINQPQHF	TGTGCCAGTAGTTCTTCCCCGGGACTCATAAATCAGCCCCAGCATTTT
TRBV19	.	TRBJ1-2	.	CASTNLHQGLYGYTF	TGTGCCAGTACCAACTTGCATCAGGGGTTATATGGCTACACCTTC
TRBV12-3/TRBV12-4	few	TRBJ1-1	.	CASSQPGGTEAFF	TGTGCCAGCAGTCAACCGGGAGGCACTGAAGCTTTCTTT
TRBV28	.	TRBJ1-5	.	CASSHLQGGQPQHF	TGTGCCAGCAGTCACCTACAGGGTGGCCAGCCCCAGCATTTT
TRBV7-2	.	TRBJ1-2	TRBD1	CASSLKTGGYGYTF	TGTGCCAGCAGCTTGAAAACAGGGGGCTATGGCTACACCTTC
TRBV5-1	.	TRBJ2-3	TRBD2	CASSFWGGSTDTQYF	TGCGCCAGCAGCTTCTGGGGGGGTTCCACAGATACGCAGTATTTT
TRBV5-1	.	TRBJ2-3	.	CASSFSDNTQYF	TGCGCCAGCAGCTTCAGCGATAATACGCAGTATTTT
TRBV7-8	.	TRBJ1-3	.	CASSIGGRHSGNTIYF	TGTGCCAGCAGCATCGGGGGGCGGCACTCTGGAAACACCATATATTTT
TRBV4-3	.	TRBJ2-1	.	CASSQDSVERNEQFF	TGCGCCAGCAGCCAAGATTCAGTGGAGCGTAATGAGCAGTTCTTC
TRBV5-4	.	TRBJ1-4	.	CASSSQGRSANEKLFF	TGTGCCAGCAGCTCACAGGGTAGGAGCGCTAATGAAAAACTGTTTTTT
TRBV14	.	TRBJ1-1	.	CASSQDLWGLGAAFF	TGTGCCAGCAGCCAAGATCTTTGGGGATTGGGAGCAGCTTTCTTT
TRBV5-1	.	TRBJ1-1	TRBD1	CASSFKGQGNTEAFF	TGCGCCAGCAGCTTCAAGGGACAGGGGAACACTGAAGCTTTCTTT
TRBV7-2	.	TRBJ1-1	.	CASSLLGTPNTEAFF	TGTGCCAGCAGCTTACTCGGGACACCGAACACTGAAGCTTTCTTT
TRBV19	.	TRBJ2-2	.	CASTPTTVNTGELFF	TGTGCCAGTACCCCAACGACAGTGAACACCGGGGAGCTGTTTTTT
TRBV10-3	.	TRBJ1-5	.	CAIMGGLGQPQHF	TGTGCCATCATGGGTGGTCTAGGTCAGCCCCAGCATTTT
TRBV10-1	.	TRBJ2-3	.	CASSRDTRTDTQYF	TGCGCCAGCTCCCGGGACACACGCACAGATACGCAGTATTTT
TRBV24-1	few	TRBJ1-5	TRBD1	CATSEDRADQPQHF	TGTGCCACCAGTGAGGACAGGGCAGATCAGCCCCAGCATTTT
TRBV3-1/TRBV3-2	.	TRBJ2-5	TRBD2	CASSRPGGNQETQYF	TGTGCCAGCAGCCGCCCGGGGGGGAACCAAGAGACCCAGTACTTC
TRBV29-1	.	TRBJ2-5	TRBD1	CSVRQGAGETQYF	TGCAGCGTTCGACAGGGGGCGGGGGAGACCCAGTACTTC
TRBV7-2	once	TRBJ1-2	TRBD1	CASSPRDSLTYGYTF	TGTGCCAGCAGCCCCCGGGACAGTCTTACCTATGGCTACACCTTC
TRBV7-2	.	TRBJ2-1	.	CASSLAGGYNEQFF	TGTGCCAGCAGCTTAGCGGGGGGATACAATGAGCAGTTCTTC
TRBV6-6	few	TRBJ1-1	TRBD1	CASSYDRGAFF	TGTGCCAGCAGCTACGACAGGGGAGCTTTCTTT
TRBV13	few	TRBJ2-1	TRBD2	CASSFPSGEYNEQFF	TGTGCCAGCAGCTTCCCGAGCGGGGAGTACAATGAGCAGTTCTTC
TRBV5-1	.	TRBJ1-3	.	CASSLDNSGNTIYF	TGCGCCAGCAGCTTGGATAACTCTGGAAACACCATATATTTT
TRBV7-2	.	TRBJ2-2	.	CASSSRWGGNTGELFF	TGTGCCAGCAGCTCGCGATGGGGAGGGAACACCGGGGAGCTGTTTTTT
TRBV24-1	.	TRBJ2-3	.	CATSDGYTGSTDTQYF	TGTGCCACCAGTGATGGTTATACGGGGTCGACAGATACGCAGTATTTT
TRBV6-5	.	TRBJ1-1	.	CAGHFSTGEAFF	TGTGCCGGCCATTTTTCGACAGGAGAAGCTTTCTTT
TRBV19	.	TRBJ2-6	.	CASSTTGGSGANVLTF	TGTGCCAGTAGTACAACAGGTGGCTCTGGGGCCAACGTCCTGACTTTC
TRBV19	.	TRBJ1-6	TRBD1	CASSTDRDNSPLHF	TGTGCCAGTAGTACGGACAGGGACAATTCACCCCTCCACTTT
TRBV2	.	TRBJ1-1	.	CASNSPGGLGTEAFF	TGTGCCAGCAATAGCCCCGGGGGGTTGGGCACTGAAGCTTTCTTT
TRBV3-1/TRBV3-2	.	TRBJ2-3	.	CASRQSGTSLRTDTQYF	TGTGCCAGCAGGCAATCCGGGACTTCACTGCGCACAGATACGCAGTATTTT
TRBV28	.	TRBJ1-5	.	CASSPSGRVNQPQHF	TGTGCCAGCAGCCCCTCGGGGAGGGTCAATCAGCCCCAGCATTTT
TRBV4-1	.	TRBJ1-5	TRBD1	CASSQIRTGLNQPQHF	TGCGCCAGCAGCCAGATAAGGACAGGGCTCAATCAGCCCCAGCATTTT
TRBV15	.	TRBJ1-2	.	CATSRLGLYGYTF	TGTGCCACCAGCAGATTGGGGCTGTATGGCTACACCTTC
TRBV5-1	.	TRBJ1-6	TRBD1	CASSDRANSPLHF	TGCGCCAGCAGTGACAGGGCAAATTCACCCCTCCACTTT
TRBV5-4	once	TRBJ1-6	.	CASSLEDSHSPLHF	TGTGCCAGCAGCTTGGAGGACAGTCATTCACCCCTCCACTTT
TRBV4-1	.	TRBJ1-2	TRBD1	CASSQDGQGADGYTF	TGCGCCAGCAGCCAAGATGGACAGGGGGCCGATGGCTACACCTTC
TRBV28	.	TRBJ1-1	TRBD1	CASSLSSPGQAGGQAFF	TGTGCCAGCAGTTTATCGTCCCCCGGACAGGCGGGGGGGCAAGCTTTCTTT
TRBV5-5	once	TRBJ1-1	TRBD1	CASSLGTGVMNTEAFF	TGTGCCAGCAGCTTAGGGACAGGGGTCATGAACACTGAAGCTTTCTTT
TRBV11-1	.	TRBJ2-2	.	CASSLGGYLITGELFF	TGTGCCAGCAGCTTAGGAGGGTACCTTATCACCGGGGAGCTGTTTTTT
TRBV7-8	.	TRBJ1-3	.	CASSLVGGSSGNTIYF	TGTGCCAGCAGCTTAGTTGGCGGCAGCTCTGGAAACACCATATATTTT
TRBV7-2	few	TRBJ1-4	.	CASSFNPIQATNEKLFF	TGTGCCAGCAGCTTCAACCCCATACAGGCAACTAATGAAAAACTGTTTTTT
TRBV10-3	.	TRBJ1-5	TRBD1	CAISQTRDSLKNQPQHF	TGTGCCATCAGCCAAACCCGGGACAGCTTGAAGAATCAGCCCCAGCATTTT
TRBV7-2	.	TRBJ1-1	TRBD1	CASSAHSGTGAAVWAFF	TGTGCCAGCAGCGCCCACTCCGGGACAGGGGCCGCGGTATGGGCTTTCTTT
TRBV10-2	.	TRBJ1-6	TRBD1	CASSGTGTHSPLHF	TGCGCCAGCAGCGGGACAGGGACCCATTCACCCCTCCACTTT
TRBV19	.	TRBJ1-4	.	CATGGETEKLFF	TGTGCCACCGGAGGGGAGACTGAAAAACTGTTTTTT
TRBV19	.	TRBJ2-1	.	CASSIGGPLNEQFF	TGTGCCAGTAGTATTGGAGGACCTCTCAATGAGCAGTTCTTC
TRBV5-6	.	TRBJ1-6	.	CASSLGQKNSPLHF	TGTGCCAGCAGCTTGGGACAGAAAAATTCACCCCTCCACTTT
TRBV13	.	TRBJ2-1	TRBD2	CASSRPGLAGRNEQFF	TGTGCCAGCAGCCGCCCGGGACTAGCGGGGAGAAATGAGCAGTTCTTC
TRBV12-3/TRBV12-4	.	TRBJ1-5	TRBD1	CASLQGRPQPQHF	TGTGCCAGCTTACAGGGGAGGCCTCAGCCCCAGCATTTT
TRBV4-3	.	TRBJ1-1	TRBD1	CASTTGTGDTEAFF	TGCGCCAGCACCACAGGGACAGGGGACACTGAAGCTTTCTTT
TRBV5-6	once	TRBJ2-4	.	CASSRPGLAKNIQYF	TGTGCCAGCAGCCGGCCAGGGCTAGCCAAAAACATTCAGTACTTC
TRBV27	.	TRBJ1-1	TRBD1	CASTLTRTGRTEAFF	TGTGCCAGCACCTTGACCCGGACAGGGAGGACTGAAGCTTTCTTT
TRBV15	.	TRBJ2-1	TRBD1	CATSRPSDRGPINEQFF	TGTGCCACCAGCAGACCGAGCGACAGGGGGCCCATCAATGAGCAGTTCTTC